The 5 T cell receptor beta chains below all came from one sample that was sequenced in a study of cytomegalovirus exposure and HLA in healthy donors. With 60 Vbeta and 13 Jbeta primers, the PCR was carried out. Data came from immunoSEQ multiplex PCR; TCRdb stores just in-frame clones and leaves some out. The sample contains 200,000 or so clones, roughly 80% of which appear only once. The sequenced sample was PBMCs. Source of these receptors: a middle-aged man in good health and CMV-seronegative.

This sequence joins TRBV7-9 and TRBJ1-2; TRBD1 aligns across 11 bases. Germline CDR1 SEHNR, CDR2 FQNEAQ (reference sequence). J gave up 6 bases and V 1 base, and 1 base lay outside the gene matches. This CDR3 is 14 amino acids long. CDR3 in amino acids: CASSLEGQGDGYTF. The CDR3 region has the DNA TGTGCCAGCAGCTTAGAGGGACAGGGGGATGGCTACACCTTC. Full variable domain (missing parts from reference TRBV7-9 and TRBJ1-2): DTGVSQNPRHKITKRGQNVTFRCDPISEHNRLYWYRQTLGQGPEFLTYFQNEAQLEKSRLLSDRFSAERPKGSFSTLEIQRTEQGDSAMYLCASSLEGQGDGYTFGSGTRLTVV.

The J gene is TRBJ2-5, the V gene TRBV18; 12 bases map to TRBD2. Trimming at V came to 2 bases and at J to 5 bases, leaving 9 bases not matched to a gene. This CDR3 contains 17 residues. Germline CDR1 is KGHSH and CDR2 is LQKENI. CDR3 in amino acids: CASSPSASGRAGETQYF. In DNA form, the CDR3 reads TGTGCCAGCTCACCATCGGCTAGCGGGAGGGCCGGGGAGACCCAGTACTTC.

The chain links TRBV5-1 to TRBJ2-7; D possibly corresponds to TRBD1 (6 bases). The V gene lost 2 bases and the J gene lost 5 bases, with 8 bases spanning the gap. Germline V CDR1 and CDR2: SGHRS, YFSETQ. The CDR3 is made up of 12 amino acids. The CDR3 DNA reads TGCGCCAGCAGCTTTACAGGGAACGAGCAGTACTTC. Translated, it gives CASSFTGNEQYF.

V and J are TRBV5-1 and TRBJ2-3, with TRBD2 matching 8 bases. From germline, CDR1 is SGHRS and CDR2 YFSETQ. This CDR3 has 13 residues. With V trimmed by 4 bases and J by 4 bases, 2 bases remained unmatched. CDR3 sequence reads: CASSSGSSDTQYF. The CDR3 DNA follows: TGCGCCAGCAGCAGCGGGAGCTCAGATACGCAGTATTTT.

J is TRBJ2-7 and V is TRBV9; D might be TRBD2 (5 bases). Germline V gene data show CDR1 as SGDLS and CDR2 as YYNGEE. The CDR3 contains 15 residues. V was trimmed by 0 bases and J by 1 base, leaving 11 bases between them. The CDR3 reads CASSVAGSGSYEQYF. In DNA, the CDR3 is TGTGCCAGCAGCGTAGCGGGGTCCGGGTCCTACGAGCAGTACTTC.